A single T cell receptor beta chain is shown here with its context. Its specificity is unknown. This CDR3 has 14 amino acids. Germline assignment: CDR1 SGHTA and CDR2 FQGNSA. Each donor was a Caucasian adult residing in Nashville, Tennessee. This entry belongs to a study of shared clonotypes between healthy human individuals. Whole-study findings and limits: With a handful of donors compared, about 5% of naive CD4 clonotypes were shared.

Genomic DNA of every subset was divided equally among multiple immunoSEQ plates. Only in-frame clones appear in the TCRdb table, and some are missing; sequencing was by immunoSEQ multiplex PCR. This table holds over a million clones, 70% to 80% found once. J is TRBJ2-5 and V is TRBV7-2, with D unclear. The closer fit of TRBJ2-7 to the DNA end suggests the J call may be wrong. This TCR was recovered from a man between 18 and 35 years old in good health. Some clones in this sample may be carry-over from other donors' samples. Input material: memory CD4+ T cells from PBMCs. Described subset: CD45RA-negative fraction. The CDR3 region has the DNA TGTGCCAGCAGCTTAGGAGTCGGAACCTACGAGCAGTACTTC. Translating it yields CASSLGVGTYEQYF.